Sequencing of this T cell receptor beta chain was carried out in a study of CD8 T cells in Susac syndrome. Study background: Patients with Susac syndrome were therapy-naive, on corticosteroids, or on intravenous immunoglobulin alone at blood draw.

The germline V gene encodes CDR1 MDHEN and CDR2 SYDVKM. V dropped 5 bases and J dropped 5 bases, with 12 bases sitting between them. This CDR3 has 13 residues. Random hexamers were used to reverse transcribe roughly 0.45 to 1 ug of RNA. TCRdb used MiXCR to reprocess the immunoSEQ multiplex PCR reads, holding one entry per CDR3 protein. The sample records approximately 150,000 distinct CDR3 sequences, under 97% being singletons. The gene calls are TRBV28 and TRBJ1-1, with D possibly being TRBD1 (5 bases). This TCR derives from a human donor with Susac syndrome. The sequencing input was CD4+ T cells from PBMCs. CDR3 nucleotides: TGTGCCAGCAGTCAACCAGGGAGGACTGAAGCTTTCTTT. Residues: CASSQPGRTEAFF.